These T cell receptor beta chains were read from a single sample in a study of T-cell reconstitution after alpha-beta-depleted transplantation in children. One entry per CDR3 protein, called by TCRdb with MiXCR from the PCR reads. This table holds about 250,000 distinct CDR3 sequences, 20% to 30% found once. The sequenced sample was PBMCs, mostly from graft donor cells, obtained 360 days after TCRalphabeta/CD19-depleted stem cell transplant. All receptors come from a female patient aged 2 to 10 who had a stem cell transplant for congenital amegakaryocytic thrombocytopenia, so the T cells may come from the graft donor. The CDR3 runs from the conserved cysteine through the conserved F or W. The D gene is left open where the match is weak. A row's size may be missing; if present it is once, few, many or a size class.

v_call,clone_size,j_call,d_call,cdr3_aa,cdr3_nt
TRBV7-2,once,TRBJ2-4,-,CASSFRLRDIQYF,TGTGCCAGCAGCTTTCGGCTTCGAGACATTCAGTACTTC
TRBV12-3/TRBV12-4,-,TRBJ2-3,-,CASSFGRLRTLDTDTQYF,TGTGCCAGCAGTTTTGGCAGACTGAGAACCTTGGACACAGATACGCAGTATTTT
TRBV12-3/TRBV12-4,few,TRBJ1-1,TRBD1,CASSRRQGATEAFF,TGTGCCAGCAGCCGCAGACAGGGGGCCACTGAAGCTTTCTTT
TRBV20-1,-,TRBJ2-1,TRBD2,CSARPYSGSSYNEQFF,TGCAGTGCTAGGCCTTATAGCGGGAGCTCCTACAATGAGCAGTTCTTC
TRBV7-2,-,TRBJ2-3,-,CASSSQASTDTQYF,TGTGCCAGCAGCTCCCAAGCTAGCACAGATACGCAGTATTTT
TRBV25-1,many,TRBJ2-1,-,CASRLFSDGNNEQFF,TGTGCCAGCAGGCTTTTCTCAGACGGAAACAATGAGCAGTTCTTC
TRBV7-6,-,TRBJ2-2,-,CASSFTTSLLNTGELFF,TGTGCCAGCAGCTTCACTACCTCTCTACTGAACACCGGGGAGCTGTTTTTT
TRBV12-3/TRBV12-4,few,TRBJ2-1,TRBD2,CASSSLAGPYNEQFF,TGTGCCAGCAGCTCGCTAGCGGGCCCCTACAATGAGCAGTTCTTC
TRBV20-1,-,TRBJ2-1,TRBD2,CSARDRLTSGNYNEQFF,TGCAGTGCTAGAGATCGATTGACTAGCGGAAATTACAATGAGCAGTTCTTC
TRBV13,-,TRBJ2-5,-,CASSRIQPMTRLEETQYF,TGTGCCAGCAGCCGAATCCAACCGATGACAAGACTAGAAGAGACCCAGTACTTC
TRBV4-2,-,TRBJ2-1,-,CASSQEDGEQFF,TGTGCCAGCAGCCAAGAGGATGGAGAGCAGTTCTTC
TRBV29-1,-,TRBJ2-2,-,CSVESLLNTGELFF,TGCAGCGTTGAAAGTCTTCTTAACACCGGGGAGCTGTTTTTT
TRBV20-1,-,TRBJ1-1,-,CSAKRGRAAFF,TGCAGTGCAAAGCGGGGGCGGGCGGCTTTCTTT
TRBV15,-,TRBJ2-1,-,CATSRKYNEQFF,TGTGCCACCAGCAGAAAATACAATGAGCAGTTCTTC
TRBV28,-,TRBJ2-7,-,CASSPHDANYEQYF,TGTGCCAGCAGCCCTCATGACGCAAACTACGAGCAGTACTTC
TRBV2,few,TRBJ1-1,-,CASSRGRGRFTEAFF,TGTGCCAGCAGCCGGGGCAGGGGTCGTTTCACTGAAGCTTTCTTT
TRBV14,few,TRBJ2-3,-,CASSQDRGSSTDTQYF,TGTGCCAGCAGCCAAGATCGGGGGTCCAGCACAGATACGCAGTATTTT
TRBV12-3/TRBV12-4,-,TRBJ1-1,-,CASGDRLNTEAFF,TGTGCCAGCGGGGACCGGCTGAACACTGAAGCTTTCTTT
TRBV2,-,TRBJ2-5,-,CASSVPRGMGKETQYF,TGTGCCAGCAGTGTCCCTAGAGGTATGGGGAAAGAGACCCAGTACTTC
TRBV20-1,once,TRBJ2-2,TRBD2,CSAVPLATNTGELFF,TGCAGTGCTGTGCCACTAGCGACCAACACCGGGGAGCTGTTTTTT
TRBV12-3/TRBV12-4,-,TRBJ2-4,TRBD2,CASSPGLAGGLVKNIQYF,TGTGCCAGCAGCCCCGGACTAGCGGGAGGGCTTGTCAAAAACATTCAGTACTTC
TRBV7-6,many,TRBJ2-3,-,CASSLSTADTQYF,TGTGCCAGCAGCTTATCGACAGCAGATACGCAGTATTTT
TRBV27,few,TRBJ2-7,TRBD2,CASSSGSSAYEQYF,TGTGCCAGCAGTAGCGGGAGTAGCGCCTACGAGCAGTACTTC